This is a list of T cell receptor beta chains from one sample in a study of T cell repertoires in cytomegalovirus infection. For these receptors, no antigen is known. TCRdb re-analysed the reads in MiXCR, keeping a single row per CDR3 protein. In the table there are around 900,000 distinct CDR3 sequences, roughly a third of which are singletons. The material sequenced was cultured CD8+ T cells from PBMCs, taken from culture after CMV antigen stimulation. The source is a human donor in good health (CMV status not recorded). Some clones in this sample may be carry-over from other donors' samples. CDR3s leave out the opening cysteine and the closing phenylalanine or tryptophan. A D gene is named only where the DNA matches it firmly.

TRBV7-2 | NA | ASSLQGVSPLH
TRBV15 | NA | ATSRDRVDEQF
TRBV2 | NA | EQGQETEAF
TRBV20-1 | TRBD2 | SARAGLAGGRYTGELF
TRBV6-5 | NA | ASRHQGLAEAF
TRBV10-3 | TRBD1 | AISVSSLTLGRGRVVTEAF
TRBV25-1 | NA | ASSEWGTEAF
TRBV12-3/TRBV12-4 | NA | ASSLTGRENSPLH
TRBV7-7 | NA | ASSLRGHKETQY
TRBV29-1 | NA | SVEDPWTVQETQY
TRBV6-5 | NA | ASSQGSPSSGANVLT
TRBV7-4 | NA | ASRSRENIQY
TRBV27 | NA | ASSQWGMLEY
TRBV6-2/TRBV6-3 | NA | ASSYTVGSGDTQY
TRBV7-8 | TRBD2 | ASSLVSGEFDNEQF
TRBV6-5 | NA | ASSYSRKGEAF
TRBV7-4 | NA | ASSLMSHEQY
TRBV6-1 | NA | ASREPGAYTEAF